This TCR beta chain originates from a study of patients and donors after allogeneic stem cell transplantation. The germline V gene has CDR1 SGHTA and CDR2 FQGTGA. The CDR3 consists of 18 residues. V lost 5 bases to trimming and J lost 0 bases, with 22 bases between them. TCRdb re-called the RT-PCR reads through MiXCR, storing one row per CDR3 protein. The repertoire consists of over 130,000 distinct CDR3 sequences, with roughly 35% occurring once and the leading ten covering approximately 50%. This receptor was obtained from a human donor who was either an allogeneic HSCT recipient or a stem cell or donor lymphocyte infusion donor (not recorded which). It is not recorded whose cells these are; they may come from a transplant donor. Sequenced sample: blood, either unsorted or a sorted T cell fraction (not recorded which). The chain links TRBV7-3 to TRBJ1-2; weak D call: TRBD1 (5 bases). The CDR3 protein is CASSQGSLTQGANYGYTF. CDR3 bases: TGTGCCAGCAGCCAAGGGTCCTTAACGCAGGGAGCTAACTATGGCTACACCTTC.